This TCR beta chain was obtained from a study of memory CD4+ T cells and cytomegalovirus serostatus. Study-wide findings and caveats: Each of approximately 73 CMV-associated TCRbeta sequences occurred in one to five individuals.

The sort gate was single viable CD3+CD4+CD8-CD45RO+ cells for memory CD4+ T cells. CDR3 size: 11 residues. V gave up 3 bases and J gave up 10 bases, with 7 bases separating them. Per germline, CDR1 KGHSH and CDR2 LQKENI. The protocol was immunoSEQ multiplex PCR, while the TCRdb copy is restricted to in-frame clones and leaves out a portion. The repertoire holds 85,000 to 100,000 clones, with about four fifths as singletons. Concerning this clone itself: Antigen: not known.

The chain recombines TRBV18 with TRBJ2-1; D uncertain. The TCR originated in an adult in good health and CMV-seropositive. Sequenced sample: memory CD4+ T cells from blood. The CDR3 reads CASSPKREQFF. CDR3 coding DNA: TGTGCCAGCTCACCGAAGCGAGAGCAGTTCTTC.